These T cell receptor beta chains were read from a single sample in a study of blood T cell repertoires in COVID-19. Sequencing used immunoSEQ multiplex PCR; TCRdb keeps in-frame clones, though not all of them. Among over 95,000 clones listed, more than 75% were seen once. The specimen sequenced was peripheral blood. Receptor source: a man aged 40-49 years with acute or convalescent COVID-19. Both conserved end residues are trimmed from each CDR3. Fields, in order: V gene, J gene, clone size, CDR3 protein. Clone size, where shown, is once, few, many, or a class for clones that have expanded.

>TRBV7-9|TRBJ1-2|once
ASSTKPGQGDGGYT
>TRBV27|TRBJ2-1|NA
ASRPDKMTGQGNLRSNEQF
>TRBV5-1|TRBJ2-7|NA
ATGTGPYEQY
>TRBV7-3|TRBJ2-3|few
ASSEGSTDTQY
>TRBV18|TRBJ2-7|NA
ASSPLAGGSYEQY
>TRBV7-2|TRBJ2-3|NA
ASSLGTSGSDTQY
>TRBV9|TRBJ2-2|NA
ASSDRRDRGTGELF
>TRBV4-3|TRBJ2-5|NA
ASSQVGGVGETQY
>TRBV4-2|TRBJ2-7|NA
ASSQGVGGAYEQY
>TRBV6-6|TRBJ2-1|NA
ASSSTGLGSYNEQF
>TRBV10-3|TRBJ1-4|NA
AISEPGTTNEKLF
>TRBV7-2|TRBJ2-7|NA
ASSLRDSYEQY
>TRBV5-6|TRBJ2-2|NA
ASSLPLFGTGDFTGELF
>TRBV29-1|TRBJ2-7|NA
SVEDFTLEGRGYEQY
>TRBV6-5|TRBJ2-7|NA
ASSNGLGEYEQY
>TRBV4-3|TRBJ1-5|NA
ASSQDSFDQPQH
>TRBV12-5|TRBJ2-7|NA
ASGFSGNEQY
>TRBV5-1|TRBJ2-4|NA
ASMGGLKNIQY
>TRBV27|TRBJ2-5|NA
ASSPHRFNQETQY
>TRBV7-6|TRBJ2-7|once
ASSLGAWSSGGNRSYEQY
>TRBV5-1|TRBJ2-7|NA
ASSLGTGAEQY
>TRBV9|TRBJ2-7|NA
ASSPRQGAAHEQY
>TRBV4-3|TRBJ1-2|NA
ASSQDPQGGYGYT
>TRBV7-9|TRBJ2-2|NA
ASSLLSNTGELF
>TRBV5-1|TRBJ2-7|NA
APSGSEQY
>TRBV9|TRBJ2-1|NA
ASSVAPTSGGKGNEQF
>TRBV5-1|TRBJ2-7|NA
ASSPGDRAHEQY
>TRBV7-2|TRBJ1-2|NA
ASSLSQGESYGYT
>TRBV6-4|TRBJ1-6|NA
ASSDSRDRDGWSSYNSPLH
>TRBV27|TRBJ2-3|NA
ASSFQASSTDTQY
>TRBV19|TRBJ2-4|NA
ASRLQGSGKNIQY
>TRBV24-1|TRBJ2-1|few
ATSDSVAITSYNEQF
>TRBV2|TRBJ1-4|NA
ASSPLQTGVNEKLF
>TRBV23-1|TRBJ2-7|NA
ASSQWSDEQY
>TRBV23-1|TRBJ2-4|NA
ASSQSGSADIQY
>TRBV5-6|TRBJ1-3|NA
ASSLAAGPTSGNTIY
>TRBV10-1|TRBJ2-3|NA
ASSDAGGDTQY
>TRBV7-6|TRBJ2-1|NA
ASSFRTGFMVEQF
>TRBV2|TRBJ2-3|once
ASSGVGGTSGDTQY
>TRBV5-5|TRBJ2-6|NA
ASSSGASGANVLT
>TRBV4-1|TRBJ1-3|few
ASSQASRSGNTIY
>TRBV18|TRBJ2-2|NA
ASSRQPQGAVNTGELF
>TRBV2|TRBJ2-2|once
ASTSGGGNTGELF
>TRBV7-2|TRBJ2-7|NA
ASSSGLAPYEQY
>TRBV19|TRBJ2-7|NA
ASSQGAAYEQY
>TRBV7-6|TRBJ2-3|NA
ASSLQGAALWYTQY
>TRBV29-1|TRBJ1-2|NA
SVHWGDYGYT
>TRBV19|TRBJ2-7|NA
ASSIGDYSGYEQY
>TRBV7-2|TRBJ2-7|NA
ASSFRTYEQY
>TRBV27|TRBJ1-2|NA
ASSPLEAGFDYGYT
>TRBV25-1|TRBJ1-1|NA
ASSGGQGTEAF
>TRBV5-1|TRBJ1-1|NA
ASSERGRATEAF
>TRBV6-1|TRBJ1-4|few
ASSEVRLGATNEKLF
>TRBV5-1|TRBJ1-4|NA
ASSLQGLKEKLF
>TRBV15|TRBJ1-5|NA
ATSREQGTGGPQPQH